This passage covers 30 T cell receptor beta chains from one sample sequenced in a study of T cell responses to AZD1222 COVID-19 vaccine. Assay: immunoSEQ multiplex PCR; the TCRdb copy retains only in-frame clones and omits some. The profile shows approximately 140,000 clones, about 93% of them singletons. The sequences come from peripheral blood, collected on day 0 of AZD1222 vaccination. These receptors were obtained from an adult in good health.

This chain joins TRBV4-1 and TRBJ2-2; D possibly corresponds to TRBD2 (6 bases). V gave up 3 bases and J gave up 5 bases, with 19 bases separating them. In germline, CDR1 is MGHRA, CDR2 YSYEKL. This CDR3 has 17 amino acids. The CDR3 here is CASSQLLRAGRTGELFF. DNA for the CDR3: TGCGCCAGCAGCCAGCTACTCAGGGCAGGGAGGACCGGGGAGCTGTTTTTT.

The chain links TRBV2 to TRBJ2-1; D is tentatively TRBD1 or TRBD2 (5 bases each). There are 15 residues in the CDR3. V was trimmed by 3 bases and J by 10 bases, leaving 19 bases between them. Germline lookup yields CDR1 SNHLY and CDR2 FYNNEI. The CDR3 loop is CASSEVAPSRDEQFF. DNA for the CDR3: TGTGCCAGCAGTGAGGTCGCGCCGAGCAGGGACGAGCAGTTCTTC.

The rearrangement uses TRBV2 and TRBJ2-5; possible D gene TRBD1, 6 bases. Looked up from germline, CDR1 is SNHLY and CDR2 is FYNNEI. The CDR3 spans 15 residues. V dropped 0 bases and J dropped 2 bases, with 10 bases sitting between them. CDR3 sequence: CASSEAPRGQETQYF. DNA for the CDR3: TGTGCCAGCAGTGAAGCGCCCAGGGGACAAGAGACCCAGTACTTC.

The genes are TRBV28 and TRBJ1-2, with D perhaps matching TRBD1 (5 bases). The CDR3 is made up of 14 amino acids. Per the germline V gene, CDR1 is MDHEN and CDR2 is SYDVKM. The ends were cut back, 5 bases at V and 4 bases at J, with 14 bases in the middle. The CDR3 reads CASSQDTKTYGYTF. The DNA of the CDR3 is TGTGCCAGCAGTCAGGACACTAAAACCTATGGCTACACCTTC.

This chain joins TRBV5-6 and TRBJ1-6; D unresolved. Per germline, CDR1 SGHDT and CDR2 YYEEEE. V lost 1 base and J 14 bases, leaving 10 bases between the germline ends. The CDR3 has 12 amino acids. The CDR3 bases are TGTGCCAGCAGCTTGTTTCCGGGGTCCCTCCACTTT. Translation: CASSLFPGSLHF.

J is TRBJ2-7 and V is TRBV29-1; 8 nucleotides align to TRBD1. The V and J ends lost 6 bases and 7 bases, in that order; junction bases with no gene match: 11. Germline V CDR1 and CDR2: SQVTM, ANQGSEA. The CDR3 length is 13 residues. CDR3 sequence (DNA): TGCAGCGTGGGCGGACAGGGTCTGGGGGAGCAGTACTTC. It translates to CSVGGQGLGEQYF.

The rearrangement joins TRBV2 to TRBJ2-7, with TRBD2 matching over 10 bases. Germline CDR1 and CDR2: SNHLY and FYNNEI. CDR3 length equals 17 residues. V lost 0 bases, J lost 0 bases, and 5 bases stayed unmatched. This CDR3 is CASSEAASGSLSYEQYF. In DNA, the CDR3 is TGTGCCAGCAGTGAAGCGGCTAGCGGGAGCCTCTCCTACGAGCAGTACTTC. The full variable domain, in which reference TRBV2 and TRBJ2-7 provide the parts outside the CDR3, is EPEVTQTPSHQVTQMGQEVILRCVPISNHLYFYWYRQILGQKVEFLVSFYNNEISEKSEIFDDQFSVERPDGSNFTLKIRSTKLEDSAMYFCASSEAASGSLSYEQYFGPGTRLTVT.

The CDR3 nucleotides are TGTGCCAGCAGCTTGCATGGCGCCAGCACAGATACGCAGTATTTT. Translating gives CASSLHGASTDTQYF. The chain joins TRBV5-4 to TRBJ2-3, with D uncertain. CDR3 size: 15 residues. Germline CDR1 is SGHNT and CDR2 is YYREEE (reference sequence). The V end lost 1 base, the J end lost 0 bases, and 9 bases lay between the germline ends.

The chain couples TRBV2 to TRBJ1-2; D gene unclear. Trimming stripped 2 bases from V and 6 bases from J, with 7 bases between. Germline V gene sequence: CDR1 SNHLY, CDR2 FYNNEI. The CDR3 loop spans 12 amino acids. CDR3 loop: CASSERIHGYTF. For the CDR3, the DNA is TGTGCCAGCAGTGAACGGATTCATGGCTACACCTTC.

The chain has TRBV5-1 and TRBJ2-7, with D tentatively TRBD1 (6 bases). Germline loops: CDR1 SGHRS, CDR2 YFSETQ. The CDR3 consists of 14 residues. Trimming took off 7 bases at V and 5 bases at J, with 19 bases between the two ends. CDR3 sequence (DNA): TGCGCCAGCGGTGGATTTGGGACAATCGACGAGCAGTACTTC. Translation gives CASGGFGTIDEQYF. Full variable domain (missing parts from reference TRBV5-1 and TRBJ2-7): KAGVTQTPRYLIKTRGQQVTLSCSPISGHRSVSWYQQTPGQGLQFLFEYFSETQRNKGNFPGRFSGRQFSNSRSEMNVSTLELGDSALYLCASGGFGTIDEQYFGPGTRLTVT.

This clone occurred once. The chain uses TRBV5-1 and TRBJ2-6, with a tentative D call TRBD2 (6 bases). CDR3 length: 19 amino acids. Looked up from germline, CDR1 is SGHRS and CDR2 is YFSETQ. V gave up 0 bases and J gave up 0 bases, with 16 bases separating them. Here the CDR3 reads CASSLAEGGLSSGANVLTF. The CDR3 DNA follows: TGCGCCAGCAGCTTGGCCGAGGGAGGTTTAAGCTCTGGGGCCAACGTCCTGACTTTC.

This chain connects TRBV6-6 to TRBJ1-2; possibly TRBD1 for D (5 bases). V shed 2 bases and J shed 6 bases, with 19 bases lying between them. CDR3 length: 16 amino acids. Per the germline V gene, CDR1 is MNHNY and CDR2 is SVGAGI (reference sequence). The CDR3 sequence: CASSYRQGESRDGYTF. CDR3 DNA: TGTGCCAGCAGTTACCGGCAGGGTGAGAGTCGAGATGGCTACACCTTC.

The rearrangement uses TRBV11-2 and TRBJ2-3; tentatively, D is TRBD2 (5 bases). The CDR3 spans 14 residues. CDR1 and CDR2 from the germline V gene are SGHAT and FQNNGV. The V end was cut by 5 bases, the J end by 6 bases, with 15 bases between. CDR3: CASSHKRTVDTQYF. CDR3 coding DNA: TGTGCCAGCAGCCATAAACGGACTGTGGATACGCAGTATTTT.

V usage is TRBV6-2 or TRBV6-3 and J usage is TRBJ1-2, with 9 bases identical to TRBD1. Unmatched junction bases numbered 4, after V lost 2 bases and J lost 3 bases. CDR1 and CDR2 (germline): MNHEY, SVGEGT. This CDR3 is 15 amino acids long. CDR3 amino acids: CASSYPGTGHYGYTF. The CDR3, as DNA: TGTGCCAGCAGTTACCCAGGGACAGGGCACTATGGCTACACCTTC.

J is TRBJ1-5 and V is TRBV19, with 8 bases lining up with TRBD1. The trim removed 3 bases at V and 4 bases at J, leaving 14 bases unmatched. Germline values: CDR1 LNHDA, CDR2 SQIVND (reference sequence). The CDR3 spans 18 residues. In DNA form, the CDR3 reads TGTGCCAGTAGTATGGGGTTATTAGGACAGGGAAAGAATCAGCCCCAGCATTTT. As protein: CASSMGLLGQGKNQPQHF.

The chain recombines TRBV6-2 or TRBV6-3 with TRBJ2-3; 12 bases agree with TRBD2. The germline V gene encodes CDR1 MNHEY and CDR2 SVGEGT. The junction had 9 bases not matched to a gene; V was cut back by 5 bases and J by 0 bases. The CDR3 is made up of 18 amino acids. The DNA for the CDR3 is TGTGCCAGCAGTCCCTCTCGGACTAGCGGGGTGAGCACAGATACGCAGTATTTT. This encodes CASSPSRTSGVSTDTQYF.

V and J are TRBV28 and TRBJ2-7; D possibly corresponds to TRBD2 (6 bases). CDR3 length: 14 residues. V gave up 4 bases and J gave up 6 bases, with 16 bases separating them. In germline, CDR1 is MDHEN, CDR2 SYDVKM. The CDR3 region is CASSSGRERSEQYF. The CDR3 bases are TGTGCCAGCAGTTCGGGACGGGAGAGGAGCGAGCAGTACTTC.

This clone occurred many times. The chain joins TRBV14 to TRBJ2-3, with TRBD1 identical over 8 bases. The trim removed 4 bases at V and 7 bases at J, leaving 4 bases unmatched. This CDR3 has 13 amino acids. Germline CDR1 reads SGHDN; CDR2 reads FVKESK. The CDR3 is CASSLTGANTQYF. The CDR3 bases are TGTGCCAGCAGCCTGACAGGGGCAAATACGCAGTATTTT.

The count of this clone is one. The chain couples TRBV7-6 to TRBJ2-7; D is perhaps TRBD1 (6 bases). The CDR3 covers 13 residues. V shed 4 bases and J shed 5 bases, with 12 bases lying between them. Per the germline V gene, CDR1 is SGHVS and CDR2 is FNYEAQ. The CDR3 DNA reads TGTGCCAGCAGCTCCACAGGGTACCACGAGCAGTACTTC. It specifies CASSSTGYHEQYF.

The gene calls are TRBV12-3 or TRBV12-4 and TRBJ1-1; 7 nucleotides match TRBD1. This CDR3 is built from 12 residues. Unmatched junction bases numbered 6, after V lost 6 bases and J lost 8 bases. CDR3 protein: CASSRLGGEAFF. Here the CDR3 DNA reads TGTGCCAGCAGCCGATTAGGGGGCGAAGCTTTCTTT.

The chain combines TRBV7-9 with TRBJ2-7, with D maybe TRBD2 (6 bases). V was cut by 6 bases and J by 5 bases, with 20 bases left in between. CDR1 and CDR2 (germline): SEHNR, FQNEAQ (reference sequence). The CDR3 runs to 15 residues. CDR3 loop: CASSSNEGGIDEQYF. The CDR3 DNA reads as TGTGCCAGCAGTTCGAATGAAGGCGGGATTGACGAGCAGTACTTC.

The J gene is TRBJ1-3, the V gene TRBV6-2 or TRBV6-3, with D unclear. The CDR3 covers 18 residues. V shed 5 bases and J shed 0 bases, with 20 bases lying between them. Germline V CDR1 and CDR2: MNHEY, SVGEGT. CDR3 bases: TGTGCCAGCAGTCCCATCCGACGTTTGACTGCCTCTGGAAACACCATATATTTT. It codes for CASSPIRRLTASGNTIYF.

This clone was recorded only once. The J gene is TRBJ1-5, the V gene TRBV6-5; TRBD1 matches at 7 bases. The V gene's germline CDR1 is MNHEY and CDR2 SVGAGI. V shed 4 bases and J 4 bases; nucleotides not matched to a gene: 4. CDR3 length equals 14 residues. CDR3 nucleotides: TGTGCCAGCAGTTCAAAACAGGGGAATCAGCCCCAGCATTTT. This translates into CASSSKQGNQPQHF.

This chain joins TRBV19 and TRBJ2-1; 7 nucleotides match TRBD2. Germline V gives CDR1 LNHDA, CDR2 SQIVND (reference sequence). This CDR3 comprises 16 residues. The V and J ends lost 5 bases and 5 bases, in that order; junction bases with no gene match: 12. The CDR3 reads CASSPLAGEFHNEQFF. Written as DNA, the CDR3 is TGTGCCAGTAGTCCCCTCGCGGGGGAATTCCACAATGAGCAGTTCTTC.

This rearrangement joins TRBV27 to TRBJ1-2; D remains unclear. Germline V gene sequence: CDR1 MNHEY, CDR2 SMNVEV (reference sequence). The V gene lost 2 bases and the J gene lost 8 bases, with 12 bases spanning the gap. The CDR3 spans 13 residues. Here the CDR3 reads CASSLRITDGYTF. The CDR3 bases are TGTGCCAGCAGTTTAAGGATTACGGACGGCTACACCTTC.

The CDR3 bases are TGTGCCAGCAGCTTAGGGACAGGGGGCATTAACACCGGGGAGCTGTTTTTT. Amino acid sequence: CASSLGTGGINTGELFF. V and J are TRBV7-6 and TRBJ2-2, with TRBD1 matching over 11 bases. J lost 2 bases, V lost 1 base, and 3 bases had no gene match. In germline, CDR1 is SGHVS, CDR2 FNYEAQ. This CDR3 has 17 amino acids.

DNA for the CDR3: TGCGCCAGCCAATCGACTACAGGGAACACTGAAGCTTTCTTT. It translates to CASQSTTGNTEAFF. This chain links TRBV5-1 with TRBJ1-1, with a weak D call TRBD1 (5 bases). This CDR3 spans 14 amino acids. V lost 7 bases and J lost 1, with 14 bases in between. From germline, CDR1 is SGHRS and CDR2 YFSETQ.

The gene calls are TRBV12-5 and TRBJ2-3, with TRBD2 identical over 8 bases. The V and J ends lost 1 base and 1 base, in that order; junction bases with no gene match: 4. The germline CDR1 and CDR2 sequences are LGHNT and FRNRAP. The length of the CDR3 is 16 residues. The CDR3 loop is CASGLGQTSGTDTQYF. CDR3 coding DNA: TGTGCTAGTGGTTTGGGGCAGACTAGCGGCACAGATACGCAGTATTTT.

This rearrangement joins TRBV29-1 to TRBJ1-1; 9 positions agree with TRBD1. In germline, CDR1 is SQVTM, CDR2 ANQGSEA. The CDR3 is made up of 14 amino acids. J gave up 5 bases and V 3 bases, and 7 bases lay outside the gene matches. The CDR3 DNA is TGCAGCGTTGAGGGACAGGGTTTAGGAACTGAAGCTTTCTTT. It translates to CSVEGQGLGTEAFF.

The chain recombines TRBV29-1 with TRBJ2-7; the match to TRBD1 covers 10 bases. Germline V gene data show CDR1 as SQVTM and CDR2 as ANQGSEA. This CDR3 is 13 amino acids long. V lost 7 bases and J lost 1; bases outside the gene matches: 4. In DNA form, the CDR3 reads TGCAGCGCCACGGGACAGGGGTCCTACGAGCAGTACTTC. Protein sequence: CSATGQGSYEQYF.